A single sample is the source of the 22 T cell receptor beta chains below, sequenced in a study of blood T cell repertoires in COVID-19. Clones were sequenced by immunoSEQ multiplex PCR, and TCRdb holds only the in-frame ones, with some missing. The sample contains about 230,000 clones, just under 90% of which appear only once. Sequenced sample: PBMCs or T cells enriched from blood (not recorded which). The origin of the receptors is a woman in her 30s with acute COVID-19.

V gene TRBV19 combines with J gene TRBJ1-6; a possible D gene is TRBD1 (5 bases). From germline, CDR1 is LNHDA and CDR2 SQIVND (reference sequence). The CDR3 extends over 14 amino acids. V lost 5 bases and J lost 4, with 9 bases in between. In DNA, the CDR3 is TGTGCCAGTAGTGCCCAGGGTTATAATTCACCCCTCCACTTT. As protein: CASSAQGYNSPLHF.

V and J are TRBV19 and TRBJ2-6; 7 bases match TRBD1. Germline loops: CDR1 LNHDA, CDR2 SQIVND (reference sequence). CDR3 length: 19 residues. V lost 9 bases, J lost 3 bases, and 20 bases stayed unmatched. The CDR3 loop is CASNEDGQGDVSGANVLTF. CDR3 DNA: TGTGCCAGCAACGAAGACGGGCAGGGGGACGTTAGTGGGGCCAACGTCCTGACTTTC.

The V gene is TRBV10-2, the J gene TRBJ2-7, with 7 bases matching TRBD1. Per germline, CDR1 WSHSY and CDR2 SAAADI. There are 14 residues in the CDR3. V gave up 6 bases and J gave up 7 bases; unmatched junction bases: 12. DNA for the CDR3: TGCGCCAGCAGCGCCGAGACAGGGCGAGGAGAGCAGTACTTC. Protein sequence: CASSAETGRGEQYF.

The rearrangement links TRBV27 to TRBJ2-3; 7 bases line up with TRBD2. Losses at the gene ends were 5 bases for V and 1 base for J; bases not matched to a gene: 6. CDR1 MNHEY and CDR2 SMNVEV come from the germline V gene (reference sequence). The CDR3 is made up of 15 amino acids. The CDR3 sequence: CASSLRTSRTDTQYF. CDR3 sequence (DNA): TGTGCCAGCAGTCTTCGGACTAGTCGCACAGATACGCAGTATTTT.

The chain combines TRBV3-1 (or the pseudogene TRBV3-2) with TRBJ2-3, with TRBD1 identical over 7 bases. Germline V gives CDR1 LGHDT, CDR2 YNNKEL (reference sequence). CDR3 size: 17 residues. The junction had 8 bases not matched to a gene; V was cut back by 2 bases and J by 0 bases. CDR3 DNA sequence: TGTGCCAGCAGCCAATGGCCCGGGACAGTTAGCACAGATACGCAGTATTTT. Translation gives CASSQWPGTVSTDTQYF.

This chain connects TRBV28 to TRBJ1-2; D remains ambiguous. Trimming left V 3 bases short and J 5 bases short, with 4 bases between. This CDR3 has 11 amino acids. CDR1 MDHEN and CDR2 SYDVKM come from the germline V gene. The CDR3 DNA reads TGTGCCAGCAGTTTGCGATATGGCTACACCTTC. This codes for CASSLRYGYTF.

The J gene is TRBJ2-7, the V gene TRBV6-5; 8 nucleotides agree with TRBD1. There are 14 residues in the CDR3. CDR1 and CDR2 from the germline V gene are MNHEY and SVGAGI. Trimming at V came to 4 bases and at J to 3 bases, leaving 5 bases not matched to a gene. The CDR3 region has the DNA TGTGCCAGCAGTTTTCAGACAGGGGACTACGAGCAGTACTTC. Protein: CASSFQTGDYEQYF.

The chain combines TRBV9 with TRBJ2-5; a possible D gene is TRBD1 (5 bases). The germline V and J ends were trimmed by 2 bases and 1 base, with 6 bases remaining between them. The germline V gene has CDR1 SGDLS and CDR2 YYNGEE. This CDR3 has 13 amino acids. CDR3 residues: CASSVDSQETQYF. The CDR3 DNA reads as TGTGCCAGCAGCGTTGACAGCCAAGAGACCCAGTACTTC. Full variable domain (remainder filled in from reference TRBV9 and TRBJ2-5): DSGVTQTPKHLITATGQRVTLRCSPRSGDLSVYWYQQSLDQGLQFLIQYYNGEERAKGNILERFSAQQFPDLHSELNLSSLELGDSALYFCASSVDSQETQYFGPGTRLLVL.

There are a few counts of this clone. The rearrangement joins TRBV19 to TRBJ2-2; 8 positions match TRBD1. The CDR3 runs 16 residues. Germline CDR1 LNHDA, CDR2 SQIVND (reference sequence). Germline trimming cut 5 bases from V and 3 bases from J; bases unmatched to any gene: 8. CDR3: CASSFGQGKDTGELFF. In DNA, the CDR3 is TGTGCCAGTAGTTTCGGACAGGGTAAAGACACCGGGGAGCTGTTTTTT.

This chain links TRBV7-2 with TRBJ2-7; TRBD2 aligns across 11 bases. J gave up 1 base and V 5 bases, and 7 bases lay outside the gene matches. The CDR3 runs 16 residues. CDR1 and CDR2 from the germline V gene are SGHTA and FQGNSA. The CDR3: CASSTRTSGGSYEQYF. The DNA of the CDR3 is TGTGCCAGCAGCACCCGCACTAGCGGGGGTTCCTACGAGCAGTACTTC.

The rearrangement links TRBV28 to TRBJ2-7; D is possibly TRBD1 (6 bases). CDR3 length: 16 amino acids. V shed 6 bases and J shed 4 bases, with 22 bases lying between them. Germline V gene lookup returns CDR1 MDHEN and CDR2 SYDVKM. CDR3 bases: TGTGCCAGCAGACCCCGATGGGGGCGGCGAAATTACGAGCAGTACTTC. This codes for CASRPRWGRRNYEQYF.

The rearrangement joins TRBV29-1 to TRBJ2-3; weak D call: TRBD1 (6 bases). V lost 2 bases and J lost 3, with 12 bases in between. The CDR3 covers 14 residues. The germline gives CDR1 SQVTM, CDR2 ANQGSEA. This CDR3 is CSVERGSGTDTQYF. The CDR3 DNA is TGCAGCGTTGAAAGGGGGTCGGGGACAGATACGCAGTATTTT.

The chain employs TRBV9 and TRBJ2-1; TRBD1 agrees at 7 bases. The CDR3 is 16 residues long. CDR1 is SGDLS and CDR2 is YYNGEE in the germline V gene. The J segment lost 4 bases and the V segment lost 2 bases, leaving 9 bases of the junction unmatched. CDR3 nucleotides: TGTGCCAGCAGCGTCTCGGACAGGATTGTATACAATGAGCAGTTCTTC. Translation gives CASSVSDRIVYNEQFF.

This chain uses TRBV19 with TRBJ2-7; TRBD2 agrees at 10 bases. After removal of 5 bases from V and 1 base from J, the junction contained 5 bases not matched to a gene. This CDR3 region has 15 residues. Germline CDR1 and CDR2: LNHDA and SQIVND (reference sequence). This chain's CDR3 is CASSASSGGSYEQYF. CDR3 coding DNA: TGTGCCAGTAGTGCCTCTAGCGGGGGATCCTACGAGCAGTACTTC. Filled out from reference TRBV19 and TRBJ2-7, the complete variable domain reads DGGITQSPKYLFRKEGQNVTLSCEQNLNHDAMYWYRQDPGQGLRLIYYSQIVNDFQKGDIAEGYSVSREKKESFPLTVTSAQKNPTAFYLCASSASSGGSYEQYFGPGTRLTVT.

CDR3 DNA: TGCGCCAGCAGCTTTTCCAGGGGCCCGAACACCGGGGAGCTGTTTTTT. This encodes CASSFSRGPNTGELFF. J is TRBJ2-2 and V is TRBV5-1; a weak D match, TRBD1 (6 bases). CDR1 SGHRS and CDR2 YFSETQ come from the germline V gene. The CDR3 is made up of 16 amino acids. The germline V and J ends were trimmed by 2 bases and 0 bases, with 11 bases remaining between them. Full variable domain (remainder filled in from reference TRBV5-1 and TRBJ2-2): KAGVTQTPRYLIKTRGQQVTLSCSPISGHRSVSWYQQTPGQGLQFLFEYFSETQRNKGNFPGRFSGRQFSNSRSEMNVSTLELGDSALYLCASSFSRGPNTGELFFGEGSRLTVL.

This clone was detected only once. The chain carries TRBV27 and TRBJ1-2, with a weak D call TRBD1 (5 bases). Germline CDR1 is MNHEY and CDR2 is SMNVEV (reference sequence). The CDR3 length is 10 residues. With 6 bases removed from V and 7 bases from J, the gap between germline ends came to 6 bases. The CDR3 nucleotides are TGTGCCAGCAGCCAGGGTGGCTACACCTTC. Translation: CASSQGGYTF.

The V and J genes are TRBV24-1 and TRBJ2-1; no definite D call. Germline V gene data show CDR1 as KGHDR and CDR2 as SFDVKD. The germline V and J ends were trimmed by 5 bases and 7 bases, with 5 bases remaining between them. The CDR3 is 11 amino acids. CDR3: CATSANNEQFF. The CDR3 DNA reads TGTGCCACCAGTGCAAATAATGAGCAGTTCTTC.

The chain has TRBV7-2 and TRBJ1-5; TRBD1 might be the D (5 bases). CDR1 and CDR2 from the germline V gene are SGHTA and FQGNSA. The CDR3 covers 16 residues. Trimming took off 1 base at V and 2 bases at J, with 12 bases between the two ends. In DNA, the CDR3 is TGTGCCAGCAGCTTAGAGGCGGGGCGAGGCAATCAGCCCCAGCATTTT. Translation gives CASSLEAGRGNQPQHF.

V usage is TRBV4-1 and J usage is TRBJ1-2, with 7 nucleotides matching TRBD1. The V gene's germline CDR1 is MGHRA and CDR2 YSYEKL. J lost 4 bases, V lost 4 bases, and 12 bases had no gene match. This CDR3 contains 16 residues. CDR3 residues: CASSRLEGASGYGYTF. As DNA, the CDR3 is TGCGCCAGCAGCCGCCTGGAGGGGGCCTCTGGCTATGGCTACACCTTC.

In this sample, this clone turned up a few times. The chain is built from TRBV11-3 and TRBJ2-7; 8 nucleotides agree with TRBD1. CDR3 size: 16 residues. Germline loops: CDR1 SGHNT, CDR2 YENEEA. V was pared by 1 base and J by 6 bases, with 11 bases of the junction left unmatched. The CDR3 region has the DNA TGTGCCAGCAGCTTAGGCGGACAGGGCCAGAGAAGCGAGCAGTACTTC. This encodes CASSLGGQGQRSEQYF.

This chain uses TRBV19 with TRBJ2-5, with TRBD1 as a possible D gene (6 bases). CDR1 and CDR2 (germline): LNHDA, SQIVND (reference sequence). CDR3 length equals 13 residues. V was cut by 5 bases and J by 7 bases, with 14 bases left in between. The CDR3 sequence is CASSRQDVGTQYF. Here the CDR3 DNA reads TGTGCCAGTAGTCGACAGGACGTCGGGACCCAGTACTTC.

V and J are TRBV4-1 and TRBJ1-5; D possibly corresponds to TRBD1 (5 bases). The ends were cut back, 4 bases at V and 2 bases at J, with 18 bases in the middle. CDR1 is MGHRA and CDR2 is YSYEKL in the germline V gene. CDR3 length: 17 amino acids. CDR3 DNA sequence: TGCGCCAGCAGCCCAAGGGACTACCCTAAGGGCAATCAGCCCCAGCATTTT. Translated: CASSPRDYPKGNQPQHF.